These 6 T cell receptor beta chains were sequenced from one sample in a study of T cell repertoires and HLA-DP antigens. Some clones are missing from TCRdb's copy, which holds only in-frame ones; the method was immunoSEQ multiplex PCR. The data hold around 100,000 clones, with nearly 95% observed a single time. No antigen is known for these receptors. Sequencing was performed on CD4+ T cells from PBMCs. These receptors came from a woman aged 18 to 35 in good health and CMV-seronegative.

The V and J genes are TRBV6-5 and TRBJ2-7; D may be TRBD2 (7 bases). The germline gives CDR1 MNHEY, CDR2 SVGAGI. Trimming removed 0 bases at V and 5 bases at J, with 11 bases between. The length of the CDR3 is 14 residues. DNA for the CDR3: TGTGCCAGCAGTTACTCCCGGGGGGCAGACGAGCAGTACGTC. Protein: CASSYSRGADEQYV.

The chain joins TRBV2 to TRBJ2-2; TRBD2 agrees at 10 bases. The CDR3 extends over 16 amino acids. The V gene's germline CDR1 is SNHLY and CDR2 FYNNEI. After removal of 6 bases from V and 8 bases from J, the junction contained 12 bases not matched to a gene. The CDR3 region has the DNA TGTGCCAGCAGCCGGGAGCTAGCGGGAGTCACTGGGGAGCTGTTTTTT. Protein product: CASSRELAGVTGELFF.

The chain uses TRBV18 and TRBJ2-2, with a tentative D call TRBD2 (5 bases). Germline CDR1 reads KGHSH; CDR2 reads LQKENI. This CDR3 is 15 amino acids long. V shed 0 bases and J shed 3 bases, with 8 bases lying between them. The CDR3 coding sequence is TGTGCCAGCTCACCACCGGGAGCCCACACCGGGGAGCTGTTTTTT. Encoded protein: CASSPPGAHTGELFF.

This chain uses TRBV7-3 with TRBJ2-3; D may be TRBD2 (6 bases). Trimming removed 5 bases at V and 1 base at J, with 10 bases between. Germline values: CDR1 SGHTA, CDR2 FQGTGA. The CDR3 is 14 amino acids. CDR3 bases: TGTGCCAGCAGCGGGGACTTCCGCACAGATACGCAGTATTTT. As protein: CASSGDFRTDTQYF.

J is TRBJ1-4 and V is TRBV5-4, with 7 nucleotides matching TRBD1. From germline, CDR1 is SGHNT and CDR2 YYREEE (reference sequence). The CDR3 loop spans 14 amino acids. The junction had 8 bases not matched to a gene; V was cut back by 4 bases and J by 8 bases. This CDR3 is CASSRQGVGEKLFF. The CDR3 bases are TGTGCCAGCAGCCGACAGGGAGTGGGCGAAAAACTGTTTTTT.

The chain recombines TRBV18 with TRBJ2-7; D unclear. Germline CDR1 KGHSH, CDR2 LQKENI. This CDR3 has 13 residues. V was cut by 0 bases and J by 4 bases, with 7 bases left in between. The chain's CDR3 is CASSPPGSYEQYV. DNA for the CDR3: TGTGCCAGCTCACCACCGGGGTCATACGAGCAGTACGTC.